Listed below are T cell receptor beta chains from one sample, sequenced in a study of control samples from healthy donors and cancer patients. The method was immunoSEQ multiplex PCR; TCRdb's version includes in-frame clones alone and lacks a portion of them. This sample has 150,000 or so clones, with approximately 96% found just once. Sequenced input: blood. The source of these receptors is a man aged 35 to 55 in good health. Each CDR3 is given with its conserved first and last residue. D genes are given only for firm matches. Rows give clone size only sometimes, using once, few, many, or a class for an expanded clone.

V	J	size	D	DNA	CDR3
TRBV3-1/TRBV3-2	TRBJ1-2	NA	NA	TGTGCCAGCAGCCGAGGGGTTGTCTATGGCTACACCTTC	CASSRGVVYGYTF
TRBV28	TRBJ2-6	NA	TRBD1	TGTGCCAGCCGACAGGGGGCGTGGGGGGCCAACGTCCTGACTTTC	CASRQGAWGANVLTF
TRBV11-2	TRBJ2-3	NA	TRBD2	TGTGCCAGCAGCTCTAGCGGGGGGGGGACAGATACGCAGTATTTT	CASSSSGGGTDTQYF
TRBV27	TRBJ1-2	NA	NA	TGTGCCAGCAGGGACCGCGGAGAAGGCTACACCTTC	CASRDRGEGYTF
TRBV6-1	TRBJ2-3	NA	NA	TGTGCCAGCAGCCTAGACTCCCCCCCGGGAAGAACGCAGTATTTT	CASSLDSPPGRTQYF
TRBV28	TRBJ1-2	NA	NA	TGTGCCAGCAGTTTTCGTGGATCCTATGGCTACACCTTC	CASSFRGSYGYTF
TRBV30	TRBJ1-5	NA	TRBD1	TGTGCCTGGAGTGTACAGGGGAATCAGCCCCAGCATTTT	CAWSVQGNQPQHF
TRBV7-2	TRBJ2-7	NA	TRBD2	TGTGCCAGCAGCTTAGAACTAGCGGGGGGGCTATACGAGCAGTACTTC	CASSLELAGGLYEQYF
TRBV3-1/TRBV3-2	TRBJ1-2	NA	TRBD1	TGTGCCAGCAGCCAAACAGGGGGCAGCTACACCTTC	CASSQTGGSYTF
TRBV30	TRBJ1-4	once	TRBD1	TGTGCCTGGAGGGTGGGCCAGGGGGCAGTGGAAAAACTGTTTTTT	CAWRVGQGAVEKLFF
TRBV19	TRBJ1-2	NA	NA	TGTGCCAGTAGTAGACAGAATAACTATGGCTACACCTTC	CASSRQNNYGYTF
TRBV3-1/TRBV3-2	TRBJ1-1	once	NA	TGTGCCAGCAGCCAAGGGCTCGGCAGAGACACTGAAGCTTTCTTT	CASSQGLGRDTEAFF
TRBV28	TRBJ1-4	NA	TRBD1	TGTGCCAGCAGCCGGGACAGGGGAAGGACTACTAATGAAAAACTGTTTTTT	CASSRDRGRTTNEKLFF
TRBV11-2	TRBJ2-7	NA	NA	TGTGCCAGCAGCTTATTTAACGGCAGGGCCTACGAGCAGTACTTC	CASSLFNGRAYEQYF
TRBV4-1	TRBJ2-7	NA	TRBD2	TGCGCCAGCAGCCAACAACTAGCGGGGGAACTCGAGCAGTACTTC	CASSQQLAGELEQYF
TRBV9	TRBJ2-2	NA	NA	TGTGCCAGCAGCGTAGCTACCGGGGAGCTGTTTTTT	CASSVATGELFF
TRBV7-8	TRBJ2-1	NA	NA	TGTGCCAGCAGCGGCCTTGGGGTAGCGGTATACAATGAGCAGTTCTTC	CASSGLGVAVYNEQFF
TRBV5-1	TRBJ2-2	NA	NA	TGCGCCAGCAGTATCGCCGCTCGGGGCGGGGAGCTGTTTTTT	CASSIAARGGELFF
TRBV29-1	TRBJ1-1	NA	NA	TGCAGCGTTGACAGGACGATTGAAGCTTTCTTT	CSVDRTIEAFF
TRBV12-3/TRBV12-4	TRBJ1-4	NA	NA	TGTGCCAGCAGTCAGGGAGACAATGAAAAACTGTTTTTT	CASSQGDNEKLFF
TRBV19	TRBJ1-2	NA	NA	TGTGCCAGTACCGGGCTTATTAACTATGGCTACACCTTC	CASTGLINYGYTF
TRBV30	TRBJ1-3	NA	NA	TGTGCCTGGTCGTCGGGGGACGGAAACACCATATATTTT	CAWSSGDGNTIYF